This T cell receptor beta chain was sequenced during a study of cytomegalovirus exposure and HLA in healthy donors. Study results and caveats: In a later analysis, TCR beta V- and J-gene trimming showed a link to a missense DCLRE1C variant. Association with HLA alleles at 0.05 false discovery rate was found for around 17,000 TCR beta sequences in a later analysis. Despite most TCR sequences being rare, some public TCRs occurred in many donors.

Primers included in the PCR were 60 Vbeta and 13 Jbeta primers. The method was immunoSEQ multiplex PCR; TCRdb's version includes in-frame clones alone and lacks a portion of them. Of around 130,000 clones listed, 73% are singletons. As for this clone: Its antigen is unidentified.

CDR3 length equals 12 residues. Looked up from germline, CDR1 is SGHTA and CDR2 is FQGNSA. The sequencing input was PBMCs. V gene TRBV7-2 combines with J gene TRBJ2-5; D not certain. The DNA matches TRBJ2-7 better at its end, which makes the J call doubtful. The TCR was taken from a middle-aged woman in good health and CMV-seropositive. The CDR3 spells CASSLNAYEQYF. The CDR3 nucleotides read TGTGCCAGCAGCTTAAACGCCTACGAGCAGTACTTC.